Below are 2 T cell receptor beta chains sequenced from a single sample in a study of cytomegalovirus exposure and HLA in healthy donors. Vbeta (60) and Jbeta (13) primers were used in the PCR. Produced via immunoSEQ multiplex PCR; TCRdb's table is partial and in-frame only. This repertoire shows under 200,000 clones, roughly 80% found once; its top ten account for about 4.9%. Material: PBMCs. Source of these receptors: a male donor in good health and CMV-seronegative.

The chain uses TRBV5-1 and TRBJ2-7, with TRBD1 identical over 7 bases. The germline gives CDR1 SGHRS, CDR2 YFSETQ. The CDR3 covers 11 residues. The V segment lost 2 bases and the J segment 7 bases; nucleotides outside the gene matches: 0. The CDR3 DNA reads TGCGCCAGCAGCTTACAGGGGGAGCAGTACTTC. It yields the protein CASSLQGEQYF.

The V gene is TRBV5-1, the J gene TRBJ1-1; D is possibly TRBD1 (5 bases). Trimming removed 4 bases from V and 6 bases from J, with 19 bases in between. CDR1 is SGHRS, CDR2 YFSETQ, per germline. The CDR3 length is 15 residues. This CDR3 reads CASSPPGTPRAEAFF. CDR3 nucleotides: TGCGCCAGCAGCCCCCCGGGGACTCCGCGGGCTGAAGCTTTCTTT.